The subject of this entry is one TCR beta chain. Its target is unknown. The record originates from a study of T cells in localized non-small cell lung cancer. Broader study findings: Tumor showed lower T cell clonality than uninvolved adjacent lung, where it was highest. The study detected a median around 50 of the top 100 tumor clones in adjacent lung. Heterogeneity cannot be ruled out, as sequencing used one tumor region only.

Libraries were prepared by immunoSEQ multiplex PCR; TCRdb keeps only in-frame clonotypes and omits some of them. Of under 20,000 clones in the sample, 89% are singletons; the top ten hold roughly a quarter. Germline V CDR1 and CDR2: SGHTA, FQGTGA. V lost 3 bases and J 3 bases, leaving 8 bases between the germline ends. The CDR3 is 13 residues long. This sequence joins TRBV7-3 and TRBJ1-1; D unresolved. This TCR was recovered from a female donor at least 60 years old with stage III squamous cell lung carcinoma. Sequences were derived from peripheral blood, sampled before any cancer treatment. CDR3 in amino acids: CASSFGSDTEAFF. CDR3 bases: TGTGCCAGCAGCTTTGGCAGCGACACTGAAGCTTTCTTT.